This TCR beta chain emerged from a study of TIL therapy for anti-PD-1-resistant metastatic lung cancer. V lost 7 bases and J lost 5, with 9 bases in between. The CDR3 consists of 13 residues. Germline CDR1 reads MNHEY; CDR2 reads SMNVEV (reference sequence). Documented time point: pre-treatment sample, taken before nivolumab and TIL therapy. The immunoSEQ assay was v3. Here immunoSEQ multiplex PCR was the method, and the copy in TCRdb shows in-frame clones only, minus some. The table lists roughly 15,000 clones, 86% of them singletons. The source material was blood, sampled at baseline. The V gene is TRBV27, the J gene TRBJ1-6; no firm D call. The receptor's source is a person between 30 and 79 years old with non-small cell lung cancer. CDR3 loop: CASTRNHNSPLHF. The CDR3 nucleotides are TGTGCCAGCACGCGGAACCATAATTCACCCCTCCACTTT.